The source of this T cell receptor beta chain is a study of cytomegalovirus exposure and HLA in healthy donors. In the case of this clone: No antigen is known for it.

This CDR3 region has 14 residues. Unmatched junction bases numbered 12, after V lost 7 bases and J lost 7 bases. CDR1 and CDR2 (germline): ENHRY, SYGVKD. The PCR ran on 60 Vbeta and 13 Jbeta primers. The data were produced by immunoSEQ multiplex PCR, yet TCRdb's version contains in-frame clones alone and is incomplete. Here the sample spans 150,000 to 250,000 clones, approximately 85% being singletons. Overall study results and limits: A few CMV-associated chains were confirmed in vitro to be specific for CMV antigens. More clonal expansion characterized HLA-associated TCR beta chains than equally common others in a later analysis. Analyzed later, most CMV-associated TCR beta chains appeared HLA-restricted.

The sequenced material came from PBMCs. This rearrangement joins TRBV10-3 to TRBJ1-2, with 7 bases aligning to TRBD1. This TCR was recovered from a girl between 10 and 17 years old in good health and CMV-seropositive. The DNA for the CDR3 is TGTGCCATCATAAGGACAGGCTCTCCGGGTGGCTACACCTTC. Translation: CAIIRTGSPGGYTF.